This passage covers 17 T cell receptor beta chains from one sample sequenced in a study of human CD8 memory T cell subsets. Libraries of TCR beta chains were produced by 5' RACE (UMI-labeled). After re-calling the 5' RACE reads, TCRdb lists one entry per CDR3 protein, DNA absent. The repertoire table contains several thousand distinct CDR3 sequences. Sequenced sample: CD8+ T cells from PBMCs. These receptors all come from a human donor in good health.

The CDR3 sequence: CASSATGLNTEAFF. The J gene is TRBJ1-1, the V gene TRBV3-1. This CDR3 region has 14 residues. Looked up from germline, CDR1 is LGHDT and CDR2 is YNNKEL (reference sequence).

This clonotype is medium-sized by frequency. The chain couples TRBV9 to TRBJ1-6. The germline V gene has CDR1 SGDLS and CDR2 YYNGEE. This CDR3 is built from 14 residues. Here the CDR3 reads CASSVGTVNSPLHF. Filled out from reference TRBV9 and TRBJ1-6, the complete variable domain reads DSGVTQTPKHLITATGQRVTLRCSPRSGDLSVYWYQQSLDQGLQFLIQYYNGEERAKGNILERFSAQQFPDLHSELNLSSLELGDSALYFCASSVGTVNSPLHFGNGTRLTVT.

Frequency places this clonotype as medium-sized. J is TRBJ1-5 and V is TRBV19; TCRdb designates TRBD1, a call that cannot be tested without DNA. CDR1 and CDR2 (germline): LNHDA, SQIVND (reference sequence). The length of the CDR3 is 16 residues. The CDR3 loop is CASGTELYNSNQPQHF.

By frequency, this clonotype is medium-sized (0.01 to 0.1%). The chain combines TRBV2 with TRBJ1-1; there is no DNA to check the TCRdb D call of TRBD1. The CDR3 contains 12 residues. Per germline, CDR1 SNHLY and CDR2 FYNNEI. The CDR3 protein is CASRETGTEAFF.

The gene calls are TRBV13 and TRBJ2-7; no DNA is available, so the TRBD1 call from TCRdb remains unchecked. Germline loops: CDR1 PRHDT, CDR2 FYEKMQ (reference sequence). This CDR3 contains 14 residues. The CDR3 reads CASTPRSGSNEQYF.

CDR3 region: CSARVRDLNTEAFF. The chain couples TRBV20-1 to TRBJ1-1; TCRdb outputs TRBD1, but without DNA this stays unchecked. Germline loops: CDR1 DFQATT, CDR2 SNEGSKA (reference sequence). The CDR3 has 14 amino acids.

This clonotype ranks as large (0.1 to 1%) in terms of frequency. This rearrangement joins TRBV29-1 to TRBJ1-2; the D gene TCRdb calls, TRBD1, cannot be checked with no DNA. CDR3 size: 16 residues. Per the germline V gene, CDR1 is SQVTM and CDR2 is ANQGSEA. The CDR3 loop is CSVEERANRDDYGYTF.

The chain couples TRBV6-5 to TRBJ1-2. Germline V gene lookup returns CDR1 MNHEY and CDR2 SVGAGI. The length of the CDR3 is 13 residues. The CDR3 loop is CASSLAENYGYTF.

Frequency places this clonotype as medium-sized. The CDR3 is CASSAPGEWTEAFF. The chain joins TRBV9 to TRBJ1-1; the TCRdb call, TRBD1, lacks DNA for checking. The CDR3 is 14 amino acids. The germline CDR1 and CDR2 sequences are SGDLS and YYNGEE.

CDR3 sequence reads: CASSEAVSLSAYEQYF. The rearrangement links TRBV6-1 to TRBJ2-7. CDR3 length: 16 residues. Germline V gene data show CDR1 as MNHNS and CDR2 as SASEGT.

The chain joins TRBV3-1 to TRBJ2-1; the D call from TCRdb, TRBD1, cannot be confirmed without DNA. In germline, CDR1 is LGHDT, CDR2 YNNKEL (reference sequence). This CDR3 has 16 residues. This CDR3 is CASSQAQGVTDNEQFF.

This chain connects TRBV5-4 to TRBJ2-1; the D call from TCRdb, TRBD2, cannot be confirmed without DNA. Germline loops: CDR1 SGHNT, CDR2 YYREEE (reference sequence). The CDR3 extends over 13 amino acids. The CDR3 loop reads CASSLSGTGEQFF.

The rearrangement uses TRBV20-1 and TRBJ2-1; the D call of TRBD2 rests on TCRdb alone, since no DNA is present to check it. The CDR3 consists of 15 residues. Per the germline V gene, CDR1 is DFQATT and CDR2 is SNEGSKA (reference sequence). The CDR3 loop reads CSARHLAGENNEQFF.

The rearrangement joins TRBV3-1 to TRBJ1-3; TCRdb designates TRBD1, a call that cannot be tested without DNA. CDR1 and CDR2 (germline): LGHDT, YNNKEL (reference sequence). The CDR3 consists of 15 residues. CDR3 sequence reads: CASSQDRGPGNTIYF.

V and J are TRBV18 and TRBJ2-7; the TCRdb D gene call, TRBD2, has no DNA to confirm it. The germline V gene encodes CDR1 KGHSH and CDR2 LQKENI. CDR3 size: 19 residues. CDR3 sequence reads: CASSYSGLAGPTLSYEQYF.

The V call is TRBV19, the J call TRBJ1-2; TCRdb outputs TRBD1, but without DNA this stays unchecked. Germline V gene data show CDR1 as LNHDA and CDR2 as SQIVND (reference sequence). This CDR3 comprises 15 residues. The CDR3 spells CASSTTGERNYGYTF.

This clonotype ranks as medium-sized (0.01 to 0.1%) in terms of frequency. V usage is TRBV4-3 and J usage is TRBJ2-1; no DNA is available, so the TRBD2 call from TCRdb remains unchecked. Germline V gene sequence: CDR1 LGHNA, CDR2 YSLEER. CDR3 size: 17 residues. CDR3 sequence reads: CASSVREGLAGVNEQFF.